This T cell receptor (beta chain) was captured in a study of blood T cell repertoires in COVID-19 (dated by TCRdb to about 2020). General notes on the study: The collaborator samples originated in the United States, Italy and Spain and spanned the acute and convalescent phases of COVID-19. Sample metadata almost always included a de-identified subject ID, COVID-19 status, age in years and sex. Deeply sampled blood TCRbeta repertoires from subjects exposed to, actively infected with, or recovered from COVID-19 were included in the dataset. Samples came from the ongoing ImmuneRACE study (first 160 participants) plus 1,254 subjects from 6 global collaborators. HLA class I and class II types, where available, came from metadata supplied by the sample provider rather than from assay-based typing. A freely available public database, intended as a resource for researchers studying the immune response to SARS-CoV-2, is where the repertoires were released. The material from the prospective study consisted of cDNA or gDNA derived from T cells, B-cell-depleted T cells, or PBMCs.

The immunoSEQ Assay, a bias-controlled multiplex PCR, was used to amplify TCRbeta CDR3 regions from genomic DNA. Per the source publication's procedure: Nucleated cell counts per sample were estimated from amplification of reference gene primers within the assay. To quantify the absolute abundance of each unique TCRbeta CDR3 rearrangement, sequence reads were collapsed and filtered. Productive Simpson clonality was computed per sample as the square root of Simpson's diversity index over productive rearrangements. TCRdb obtained this table from immuneACCESS and retained in-frame rearrangements with V and J assigned. These tables miss some clones; where compared with another copy, unresolved V genes account for less than half of the shortfall, and the remainder is unexplained. That table supplies the V and J calls and clone size; D and trimming were determined from the DNA. This sample lists roughly 180,000 clones; under 85% were detected once. Clones ranked in the top ten supply 15% to 20% of the sample.

Concerning this clone itself: What antigen it recognizes has not been identified. No qualities accompany the bases; no much larger clone lies one base away.

Collaborating institutions collected whole blood in K2EDTA tubes following their own protocols. For TCRbeta analysis, collaborator samples were shipped as frozen whole blood, as isolated PBMCs, or as DNA extracted from either sample type. The germline V gene sets CDR1 to SQVTM and CDR2 to ANQGSEA. The CDR3 covers 14 residues, taking in both the cysteine and the phenylalanine. Only the CDR3 DNA stays, 42 bases, in frame from base 1. The junction carries 15 bases between V and J, which are trimmed by 2 bases and 7 bases respectively. The paper as a whole reports these results and caveats: Clinical and demographic metadata were provided uncurated, with the amount varying by source and participant.

The rearranged chain carries TRBV29-1 and TRBJ2-1; the D gene is perhaps TRBD1, on 7 matching bases. The sequence came from a man between 60 and 75 years old with active or convalescent COVID-19. Sequencing used peripheral blood. CDR3 reads: CSVEIRAGGNEQFF. The nucleotide sequence reads TGCAGCGTTGAAATAAGGGCAGGGGGGAATGAGCAGTTCTTC.